This T cell receptor beta chain was sequenced in a study of immune heterogeneity within non-small cell lung tumors. Study results and limitations: The study found that local T-cell clonality correlated moderately but significantly with local tumor mutational burden (R roughly 0.32).

Template input, which was bulk tumor genomic DNA, totaled 600 to 650 ng per sample. The authors collected several far-apart biopsies from each primary tumor during surgery. Curative operations were performed on patients who had untreated, newly diagnosed non-small cell lung cancer. The donors were patients with newly diagnosed non-small cell lung cancer undergoing curative-intent surgery. This clonotype was counted only a few times. Its matching antigen is unknown. Possible read error: a much larger clone is one base away. Using 32 V and 13 J primers, multiplex PCR amplified TCR beta CDR3. TCRdb called the multiplex PCR reads again in MiXCR, with one record for every CDR3 protein. The top ten clones hold approximately 20% of a sample with about 11,000 distinct CDR3 sequences, around 30% of them seen once. The CDR3 extends over 19 amino acids. Germline V gives CDR1 LNHDA, CDR2 SQIVND (reference sequence). The V gene end was trimmed by 5 bases and the J gene end by 0 bases; junction bases not matched to a gene: 14.

This clonotype was sampled from a woman aged 45 to 65 with non-small cell lung cancer. Sequencing was performed on lung tumor tissue. The chain carries TRBV19 and TRBJ2-7; 12 bases are a match to TRBD2. CDR3 sequence: CASSALVLAGGSFSYEQYF. DNA for the CDR3: TGTGCCAGTAGTGCTCTGGTACTAGCGGGGGGCTCCTTCTCCTACGAGCAGTACTTC.